This TCR beta chain comes out of a study of early T cells in non-severe SARS-CoV-2 infection. On the study more broadly: Bulk RNA from unsorted whole blood was sequenced; chains were unpaired.

As concerns this clonotype: Its specificity is unknown.

This CDR3 spans 13 amino acids. After removal of 6 bases from V and 0 bases from J, the junction contained 1 base not matched to a gene. General study findings and limits: Missing private and CD4 specificities, VDJdb matching favored anti-spike CD8 responses.

Attachment of unique molecular identifiers to individual cDNA molecules was performed. TCRdb passed the 5' RACE reads through MiXCR, listing each CDR3 protein once. The table has tens of thousands of distinct CDR3 sequences, over 9% seen once. This sequence originates from an adult who was a healthcare worker with PCR-confirmed SARS-CoV-2 infection or an uninfected control (not recorded which). This sample comprised whole blood, obtained at baseline. The J gene is TRBJ1-1, the V gene TRBV12-3 or TRBV12-4, with TRBD1 identical over 7 bases. The chain's CDR3 is CASRGQLNTEAFF. CDR3 nucleotides: TGTGCCAGCAGGGGACAGCTGAACACTGAAGCTTTCTTT.